A single sample is the source of the 7 T cell receptor beta chains below, sequenced in a study of blood T cell repertoires in COVID-19. The method was immunoSEQ multiplex PCR; TCRdb's version includes in-frame clones alone and lacks a portion of them. The sample shows roughly 25,000 clones, around nine tenths of them seen only once. The source material was peripheral blood. These receptors were collected from a man aged 45-60 years with active COVID-19.

The table lists this clone with a few counts. The J gene is TRBJ2-3, the V gene TRBV19, with D possibly matching TRBD2 (7 bases). CDR3 length: 14 residues. V shed 7 bases and J shed 0 bases, with 11 bases lying between them. From germline, CDR1 is LNHDA and CDR2 SQIVND (reference sequence). The CDR3 loop is CASKKGGSTDTQYF. The CDR3 coding sequence is TGTGCCAGTAAGAAGGGGGGGAGCACAGATACGCAGTATTTT.

This chain joins TRBV3-1 (or the pseudogene TRBV3-2) and TRBJ2-1; 12 bases map to TRBD2. The CDR3 covers 20 residues. Trimming removed 0 bases from V and 7 bases from J; junction bases left unmatched: 16. From germline, CDR1 is LGHDT and CDR2 YNNKEL (reference sequence). The CDR3 spells CASSQDLASGRVNSRNEQFF. The CDR3 nucleotides are TGTGCCAGCAGCCAAGATCTGGCTAGCGGGAGGGTCAACAGTAGGAATGAGCAGTTCTTC.

This rearrangement joins TRBV24-1 to TRBJ1-1; 8 nucleotides align to TRBD1. The CDR3 consists of 14 residues. Germline loops: CDR1 KGHDR, CDR2 SFDVKD. V lost 4 bases to trimming and J lost 1 base; unmatched junction nucleotides: 1. The CDR3 nucleotides read TGTGCCACCAGTGAAGGGACAGGGAACACTGAAGCTTTCTTT. Amino acid sequence: CATSEGTGNTEAFF.

The chain couples TRBV2 to TRBJ1-5; 8 bases fit TRBD1. The CDR3 extends over 15 amino acids. Germline V gene data show CDR1 as SNHLY and CDR2 as FYNNEI. The V gene end was trimmed by 7 bases and the J gene end by 3 bases; junction bases not matched to a gene: 8. The CDR3 protein is CASKRTGNNNQPQHF. The CDR3 nucleotides are TGTGCCAGCAAAAGGACAGGGAATAACAATCAGCCCCAGCATTTT. Full variable domain (remainder filled in from reference TRBV2 and TRBJ1-5): EPEVTQTPSHQVTQMGQEVILRCVPISNHLYFYWYRQILGQKVEFLVSFYNNEISEKSEIFDDQFSVERPDGSNFTLKIRSTKLEDSAMYFCASKRTGNNNQPQHFGDGTRLSIL.

V is TRBV27 and J is TRBJ2-7; TRBD2 agrees at 14 bases. CDR1 and CDR2 (germline): MNHEY, SMNVEV (reference sequence). CDR3 size: 16 residues. Unmatched junction bases numbered 10, after V lost 7 bases and J lost 5 bases. In DNA, the CDR3 is TGTGCCAGCATCCCGACTAGCGGGGGGGCCGGTCACGAGCAGTACTTC. Translating gives CASIPTSGGAGHEQYF.

The CDR3 DNA is TGCGCCAGCAGCCCCGGGACAGGGAACACTGAAGCTTTCTTT. This sequence encodes CASSPGTGNTEAFF. The chain combines TRBV4-3 with TRBJ1-1; 8 positions agree with TRBD1. CDR1 LGHNA and CDR2 YSLEER come from the germline V gene. The CDR3 sequence is 14 residues long. After removal of 4 bases from V and 1 base from J, the junction contained 2 bases not matched to a gene.

On this clone itself: It is unclear where the CDR3 begins or ends on the DNA, so no DNA is shown, and the CDR3 is as TCRdb lists it. This rearrangement joins TRBV5-1 to TRBJ2-7; the table's D call, TRBD2, was not checked against the DNA. In germline, CDR1 is SGHRS, CDR2 YFSETQ. Both ends counted, the CDR3 spans 11 residues. CDR3 region: CASSTSGEQYF.